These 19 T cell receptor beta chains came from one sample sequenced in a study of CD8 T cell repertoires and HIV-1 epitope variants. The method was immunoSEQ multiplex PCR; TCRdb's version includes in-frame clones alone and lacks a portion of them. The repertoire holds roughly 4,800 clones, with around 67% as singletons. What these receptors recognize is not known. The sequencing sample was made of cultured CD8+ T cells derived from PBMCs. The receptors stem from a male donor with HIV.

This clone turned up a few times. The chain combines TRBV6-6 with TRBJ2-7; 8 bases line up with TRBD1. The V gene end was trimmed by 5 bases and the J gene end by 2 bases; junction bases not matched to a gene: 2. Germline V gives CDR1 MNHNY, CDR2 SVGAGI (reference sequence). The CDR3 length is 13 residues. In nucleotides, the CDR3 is TGTGCCAGCAGTCCGGACAGGGCCTACGAGCAGTACTTC. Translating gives CASSPDRAYEQYF.

Here the CDR3 DNA reads TGTGCCAGCAGCGTCGGGTTCTGGACTGAAGCTTTCTTT. Translation: CASSVGFWTEAFF. The chain is built from TRBV27 and TRBJ1-1; unclear D gene. Trimming stripped 6 bases from V and 5 bases from J, with 13 bases between. CDR3 length: 13 amino acids. Germline V gene sequence: CDR1 MNHEY, CDR2 SMNVEV (reference sequence).

The CDR3: CASSEGPRGEQFF. CDR3 nucleotide sequence: TGCGCCAGCAGTGAGGGACCCCGGGGTGAGCAGTTCTTC. The J gene is TRBJ2-1, the V gene TRBV10-2, with D maybe TRBD2 (5 bases). The CDR3 has 13 amino acids. Looked up from germline, CDR1 is WSHSY and CDR2 is SAAADI. The ends were cut back, 2 bases at V and 9 bases at J, with 11 bases in the middle.

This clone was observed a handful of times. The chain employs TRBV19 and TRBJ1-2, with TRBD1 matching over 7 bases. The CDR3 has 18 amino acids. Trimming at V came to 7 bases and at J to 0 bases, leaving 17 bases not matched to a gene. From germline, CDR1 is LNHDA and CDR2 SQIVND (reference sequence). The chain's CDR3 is CASTSLFIGQDPNYGYTF. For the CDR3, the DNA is TGTGCCAGTACCTCCCTATTCATTGGACAGGACCCTAACTATGGCTACACCTTC.

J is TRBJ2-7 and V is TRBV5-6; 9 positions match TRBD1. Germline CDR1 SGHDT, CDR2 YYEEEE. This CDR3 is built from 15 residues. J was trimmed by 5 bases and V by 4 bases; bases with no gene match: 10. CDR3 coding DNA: TGTGCCAGCAGCGTCGTCCGGGACAGGGTCAACGAGCAGTACTTC. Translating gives CASSVVRDRVNEQYF.

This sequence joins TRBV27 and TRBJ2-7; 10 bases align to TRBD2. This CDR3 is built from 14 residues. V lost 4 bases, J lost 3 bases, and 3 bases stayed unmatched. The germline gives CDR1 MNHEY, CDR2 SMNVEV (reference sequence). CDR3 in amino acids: CASSSGLADYEQYF. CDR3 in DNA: TGTGCCAGCAGTTCAGGACTAGCGGACTACGAGCAGTACTTC.

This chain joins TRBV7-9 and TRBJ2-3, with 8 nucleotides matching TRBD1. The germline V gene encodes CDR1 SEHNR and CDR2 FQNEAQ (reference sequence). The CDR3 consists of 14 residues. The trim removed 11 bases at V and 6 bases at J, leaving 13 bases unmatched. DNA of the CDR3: TGTGCCGTTCCCCCGGGACAGGCATTGGATACGCAGTATTTT. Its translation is CAVPPGQALDTQYF.

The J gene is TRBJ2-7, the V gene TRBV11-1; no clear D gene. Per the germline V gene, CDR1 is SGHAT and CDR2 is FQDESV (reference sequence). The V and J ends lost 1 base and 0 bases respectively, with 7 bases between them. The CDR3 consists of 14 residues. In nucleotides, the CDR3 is TGTGCCAGCAGCTTAGGGGTGAGCTCCTACGAGCAGTACTTC. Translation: CASSLGVSSYEQYF.

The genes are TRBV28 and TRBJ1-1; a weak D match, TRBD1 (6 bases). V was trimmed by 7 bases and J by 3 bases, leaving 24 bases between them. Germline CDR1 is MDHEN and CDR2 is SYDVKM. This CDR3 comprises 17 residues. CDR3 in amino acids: CASTPLDSSRGDTEAFF. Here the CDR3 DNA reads TGTGCCAGCACCCCACTGGACAGTTCTCGAGGGGACACTGAAGCTTTCTTT. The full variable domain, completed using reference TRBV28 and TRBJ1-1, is DVKVTQSSRYLVKRTGEKVFLECVQDMDHENMFWYRQDPGLGLRLIYFSYDVKMKEKGDIPEGYSVSREKKERFSLILESASTNQTSMYLCASTPLDSSRGDTEAFFGQGTRLTVV.

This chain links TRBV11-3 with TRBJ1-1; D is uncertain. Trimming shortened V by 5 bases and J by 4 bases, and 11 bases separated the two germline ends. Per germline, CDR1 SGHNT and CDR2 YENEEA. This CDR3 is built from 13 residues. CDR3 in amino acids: CASSDSVGTEAFF. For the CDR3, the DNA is TGTGCCAGCAGCGACTCTGTGGGCACTGAAGCTTTCTTT.

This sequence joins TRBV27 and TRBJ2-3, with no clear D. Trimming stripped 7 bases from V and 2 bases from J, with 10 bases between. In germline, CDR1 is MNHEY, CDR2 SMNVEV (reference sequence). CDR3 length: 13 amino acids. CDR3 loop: CASNYAPTDTQYF. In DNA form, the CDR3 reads TGTGCCAGCAATTACGCACCCACAGATACGCAGTATTTT.

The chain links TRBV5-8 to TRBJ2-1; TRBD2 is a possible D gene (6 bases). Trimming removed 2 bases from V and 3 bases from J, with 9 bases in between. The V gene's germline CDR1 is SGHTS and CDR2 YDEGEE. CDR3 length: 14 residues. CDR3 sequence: CASSFTGGYNEQFF. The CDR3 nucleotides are TGTGCCAGCAGCTTTACCGGGGGCTACAATGAGCAGTTCTTC.

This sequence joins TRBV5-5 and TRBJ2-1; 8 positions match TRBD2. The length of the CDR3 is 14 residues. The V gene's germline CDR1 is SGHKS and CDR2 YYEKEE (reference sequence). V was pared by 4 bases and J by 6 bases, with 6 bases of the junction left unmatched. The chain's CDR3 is CASSPWTSPNEQFF. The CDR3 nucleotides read TGTGCCAGCAGCCCCTGGACTAGCCCCAATGAGCAGTTCTTC. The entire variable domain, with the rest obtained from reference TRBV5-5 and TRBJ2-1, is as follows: DAGVTQSPTHLIKTRGQQVTLRCSPISGHKSVSWYQQVLGQGPQFIFQYYEKEERGRGNFPDRFSARQFPNYSSELNVNALLLGDSALYLCASSPWTSPNEQFFGPGTRLTVL.

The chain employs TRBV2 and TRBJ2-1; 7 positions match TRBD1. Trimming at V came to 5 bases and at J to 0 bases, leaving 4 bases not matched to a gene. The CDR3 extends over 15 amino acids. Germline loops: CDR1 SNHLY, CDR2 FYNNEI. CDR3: CASSRDRSSYNEQFF. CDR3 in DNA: TGTGCCAGCAGTAGGGACAGAAGCTCCTACAATGAGCAGTTCTTC.

The chain's CDR3 is CASSWDRGLYNEQFF. For the CDR3, the DNA is TGTGCCAGCAGTTGGGACCGGGGGCTCTACAATGAGCAGTTCTTC. The chain combines TRBV28 with TRBJ2-1; either TRBD1 or TRBD2 may supply D (6 bases each). The CDR3 has 15 amino acids. Germline V gene lookup returns CDR1 MDHEN and CDR2 SYDVKM. With 4 bases removed from V and 3 bases from J, the gap between germline ends came to 13 bases.

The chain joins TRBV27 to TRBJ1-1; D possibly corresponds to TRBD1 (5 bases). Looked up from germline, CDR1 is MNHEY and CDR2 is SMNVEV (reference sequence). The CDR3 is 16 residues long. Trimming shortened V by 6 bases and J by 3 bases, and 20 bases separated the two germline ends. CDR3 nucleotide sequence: TGTGCCAGCAGCCATGGGGGGGGTCGGAGGGACACTGAAGCTTTCTTT. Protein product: CASSHGGGRRDTEAFF.

Here the CDR3 reads CASSLGTGETQYF. The DNA of the CDR3 is TGTGCCAGCAGCTTGGGGACAGGAGAGACCCAGTACTTC. The rearrangement uses TRBV13 and TRBJ2-5, with TRBD1 matching 8 bases. CDR1 is PRHDT and CDR2 is FYEKMQ in the germline V gene (reference sequence). This CDR3 has 13 amino acids. J gave up 4 bases and V 3 bases, and 1 base lay outside the gene matches.

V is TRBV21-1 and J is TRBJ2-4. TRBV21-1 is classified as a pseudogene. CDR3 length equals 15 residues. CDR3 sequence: CASSRPGPLKNIQYF. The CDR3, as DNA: TGTGCCAGCAGCAGACCCGGGCCCCTCAAAAACATTCAGTACTTC.

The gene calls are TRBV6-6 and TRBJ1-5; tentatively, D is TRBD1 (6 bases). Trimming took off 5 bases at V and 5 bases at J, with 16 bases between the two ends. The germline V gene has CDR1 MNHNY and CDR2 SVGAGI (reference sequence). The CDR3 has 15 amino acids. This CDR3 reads CASSGGQGIHQPQHF. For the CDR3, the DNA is TGTGCCAGCAGTGGGGGGCAGGGGATACATCAGCCCCAGCATTTT.